Each of the 9 T cell receptor beta chains below was sequenced from the same sample in a study of T cells expressing NK-cell markers. TCRdb re-called the 5' RACE reads and catalogs CDR3 proteins one per entry, DNA excluded. The sample includes some 190,000 distinct CDR3 sequences. Specimen: blood T cells: a sorted CD56 or NKG2C T cell subset, CD4+ or CD8+ T cells, or bulk PBMC T cells (not recorded which). The receptors come from a man aged 18 to 69 in good health.

V and J are TRBV19 and TRBJ2-2; the TRBD1 assignment by TCRdb is unverifiable without DNA. The CDR3 spans 16 residues. Germline CDR1 is LNHDA and CDR2 is SQIVND (reference sequence). The CDR3 sequence: CASSAIQGSTTGELFF.

The chain carries TRBV3-1 and TRBJ2-7; TCRdb proposes TRBD2, but this gene call is untestable without DNA. Germline V lookup: CDR1 LGHDT, CDR2 YNNKEL (reference sequence). This CDR3 comprises 14 residues. CDR3 region: CASSQAWGLSEQYF.

CDR3 loop: CASSQEADFYEQYF. The chain employs TRBV5-5 and TRBJ2-7. Per germline, CDR1 SGHKS and CDR2 YYEKEE (reference sequence). This CDR3 has 14 amino acids.

The chain uses TRBV28 and TRBJ2-1; TCRdb gives TRBD1 as the D gene, but with no DNA this cannot be confirmed. This CDR3 contains 14 residues. Germline CDR1 reads MDHEN; CDR2 reads SYDVKM. CDR3: CASSVDRGWNEQFF.

The chain joins TRBV5-1 to TRBJ2-6. Looked up from germline, CDR1 is SGHRS and CDR2 is YFSETQ. The CDR3 covers 15 residues. The CDR3 region is CASSPWSSGANVLTF.

This chain's CDR3 is CASSAGPRETQYF. The J gene is TRBJ2-5, the V gene TRBV12-3 or TRBV12-4; with no DNA, the TCRdb D assignment of TRBD2 cannot be verified. There are 13 residues in the CDR3.

The gene calls are TRBV28 and TRBJ1-2; TCRdb returns TRBD1, unconfirmable since there is no DNA. The CDR3 sequence is 15 residues long. Germline CDR1 and CDR2: MDHEN and SYDVKM. The CDR3 loop is CASSINPGGGYGYTF.

This rearrangement joins TRBV5-6 to TRBJ2-7. CDR3 length: 13 amino acids. Germline assignment: CDR1 SGHDT and CDR2 YYEEEE. CDR3 in amino acids: CASSQTSTYEQYF. The entire variable domain, with the rest obtained from reference TRBV5-6 and TRBJ2-7, is as follows: DAGVTQSPTHLIKTRGQQVTLRCSPKSGHDTVSWYQQALGQGPQFIFQYYEEEERQRGNFPDRFSGHQFPNYSSELNVNALLLGDSALYLCASSQTSTYEQYFGPGTRLTVT.

The gene calls are TRBV5-1 and TRBJ1-2; TCRdb returns TRBD1, unconfirmable since there is no DNA. This CDR3 is built from 14 residues. Germline CDR1 is SGHRS and CDR2 is YFSETQ. CDR3 loop: CASSLDRGGYGYTF.